The subject of this entry is one T cell receptor beta chain. Its antigen is as yet unknown. The CDR3 runs 18 residues. V shed 5 bases and J 1 base; nucleotides not matched to a gene: 15. Germline CDR1 is DFQATT and CDR2 is SNEGSKA (reference sequence). This specimen comes from a study of blood T cells in healthy people across ages. Overall study context: Per two T cells, about one barcoded beta molecule was captured through template switching.

Study-level points and caveats: Unsorted PBMC input precluded a conclusive naive versus antigen-experienced comparison. There were more naive CD4+ cells and higher diversity in long-lived donors than in aged donors.

Sample-barcoded 5' priming and a J-beta primer mix drove a second PCR of roughly 7 to 11 cycles. TCRdb re-called the 5' RACE reads through MiXCR, storing one row per CDR3 protein. Here the sample spans fewer than 2,000,000 distinct CDR3 sequences, 39% being singletons. Sequenced material: blood. This chain connects TRBV20-1 to TRBJ2-1; 9 bases match TRBD2. The clonotype originates from a human donor in good health. The CDR3 region has the DNA TGCAGTGCTCTCGCAATGCGGGGGGGGCCGAGATCCTACAATGAGCAGTTCTTC. Translating it yields CSALAMRGGPRSYNEQFF.